The 7 T cell receptor beta chains below were found in one sample sequenced in a study of T cells after posttransplantation cyclophosphamide. Methotrexate plus calcineurin inhibitor accompanied controls' myeloablative marrow transplants; sampling was 1 year later. This table comes from immunoSEQ multiplex PCR, and its TCRdb copy is limited to in-frame clones, with some not included. This table has 15,000 to 17,000 clones, roughly 80% appearing once. The input for sequencing was PBMCs, taken roughly 57 weeks after allogeneic stem cell transplant with calcineurin inhibitor and methotrexate. These receptors were obtained from a male patient in his late teens or twenties who received an allogeneic stem cell transplant from a related donor, was CMV-positive, and had no GVHD. The T cells may come from the graft donor.

With regard to this clone: The same CDR3 is also encoded by other DNA sequences in this sample. This chain uses TRBV4-3 with TRBJ1-5; the D gene is possibly TRBD1 (6 bases). Germline V gene lookup returns CDR1 LGHNA and CDR2 YSLEER. The V end was cut by 1 base, the J end by 4 bases, with 23 bases between. CDR3 length: 19 residues. DNA of the CDR3: TGCGCCAGCAGCCAAGGGTGCCCCCCATCAACAGGGACAAATCAGCCCCAGCATTTT. Translating gives CASSQGCPPSTGTNQPQHF.

For this clone: The germline gene is not matched at one end of the junction; a read error may be the cause. J is TRBJ2-1 and V is TRBV5-1, with TRBD1 matching over 8 bases. This CDR3 has 19 amino acids. CDR1 and CDR2 from the germline V gene are SGHRS and YFSETQ. The CDR3: CASSLDPTGEWMVYSEQFF. The DNA for the CDR3 is TGCGCCAGCAGCTTGGACCCGACAGGGGAGTGGATGGTTTACAGTGAGCAGTTCTTC.

This chain joins TRBV7-2 and TRBJ2-1, with 7 bases aligning to TRBD1. V lost 5 bases and J lost 4; bases outside the gene matches: 8. The CDR3 is 15 amino acids. In germline, CDR1 is SGHTA, CDR2 FQGNSA. The DNA of the CDR3 is TGTGCCAGCAGCCCTACGGGACAGAGTTACAATGAGCAGTTCTTC. Residues: CASSPTGQSYNEQFF.

Points on this clone: At one end the junction does not follow the germline gene, possibly because of a read error. The V and J genes are TRBV4-1 and TRBJ2-5; 8 bases map to TRBD2. The germline V gene has CDR1 MGHRA and CDR2 YSYEKL. The CDR3 contains 16 residues. In DNA form, the CDR3 reads TGTGCCAGCAGCTTGGCCGTTCAGCGGGAGACGGAGACCCAGTACTTC. This gives the protein CASSLAVQRETETQYF.

The genes are TRBV7-9 and TRBJ2-7, with D possibly being TRBD2 (5 bases). This CDR3 region has 15 residues. V was trimmed by 5 bases and J by 1 base, leaving 15 bases between them. Germline V gives CDR1 SEHNR, CDR2 FQNEAQ (reference sequence). The CDR3 here is CASSPSSGISYEQYF. The DNA for the CDR3 is TGTGCCAGCAGCCCTTCCTCGGGAATTTCCTACGAGCAGTACTTC.

A remark on this clone: Without the conserved terminal phenylalanine or tryptophan, this CDR3 likely stems from a read error. J is TRBJ2-7 and V is TRBV7-2, with TRBD2 matching over 7 bases. There are 16 residues in the CDR3. Per germline, CDR1 SGHTA and CDR2 FQGNSA. With 6 bases clipped from V and 0 bases from J, the junction kept 11 bases outside the gene matches. CDR3 sequence reads: CASRGLLGRGSYEQYL. As DNA, the CDR3 is TGTGCCAGCAGGGGATTGCTTGGGAGGGGCTCCTACGAGCAGTACCTC.

This clone was observed a single time. One junction end disagrees with the germline gene, perhaps due to a read error. Here the CDR3 DNA reads TGTGCCAGCAGCCAAGATCGTATGACTAGAGATCACCTGAGCTCCTACAGTGAGCAGTTCTTC. This gives the protein CASSQDRMTRDHLSSYSEQFF. V and J are TRBV4-2 and TRBJ2-1, with TRBD2 as a possible D gene (6 bases). The CDR3 loop spans 21 amino acids. CDR1 and CDR2 (germline): LGHNA, YNFKEQ.